This section outlines one T cell receptor (beta chain) sequence together with its context. As yet, its antigen is unknown. V lost 4 bases and J lost 4; bases outside the gene matches: 7. Germline V gene sequence: CDR1 LGHNA, CDR2 YSLEER. This CDR3 comprises 17 residues. Sequencing was performed with immunoSEQ multiplex PCR; in TCRdb, only in-frame clones are kept and a portion is missing. This table holds 90,000 to 120,000 clones, around 90% found once. This record comes from a study of T cell responses to AZD1222 COVID-19 vaccine. Notes on the study in general: The donor cohort was predominantly white British with a female majority, and clonal diversity may have been underestimated.

The chain joins TRBV4-3 to TRBJ2-5; 15 nucleotides agree with TRBD2. The sequences come from peripheral blood, collected on day 0 of MenACWY control vaccination. The origin of this receptor is an adult in good health. CDR3 nucleotides: TGCGCCAGCAGCCCCGGACTAGCGGGGGGGCCTCGAGAGACCCAGTACTTC. It is translated as CASSPGLAGGPRETQYF.